The TCR beta chain under discussion was sequenced for a study of OX40 agonist ivuxolimab in advanced cancers. Libraries were prepared by immunoSEQ multiplex PCR; TCRdb keeps only in-frame clonotypes and omits some of them. The sample consists of around 63,000 clones, roughly 90% of them appearing once. From germline, CDR1 is SNHLY and CDR2 FYNNEI. CDR3 size: 15 residues. Trimming shortened V by 2 bases and J by 2 bases, and 12 bases separated the two germline ends. The chain employs TRBV2 and TRBJ1-2; D unclear. This specimen consisted of CD4+ or CD8+ T cells sorted from blood, obtained in a trial of the OX40 agonist ivuxolimab. This receptor was obtained from an adult with an advanced solid tumor such as melanoma, head and neck, liver or kidney cancer. CDR3 nucleotides: TGTGCCAGCAGTGAAAGGGCTCAGCGCAACTATGGCTACACCTTC. Protein sequence: CASSERAQRNYGYTF.